This TCR beta chain was sequenced during a study of response to subunit inactivated influenza vaccine. TCRdb reanalysed the RT-PCR reads using MiXCR and keeps one entry per CDR3 protein. The sample holds approximately 530,000 distinct CDR3 sequences, roughly 7.6% seen once. This CDR3 contains 14 residues. After removal of 5 bases from V and 5 bases from J, the junction contained 6 bases not matched to a gene. General observations from the study: After each seasonal influenza vaccination, few new T cells are recruited, the authors suggested.

This clonotype came up a few times. Antigen: not known. This clonotype originated in a man aged 50 to 75 who received an inactivated influenza vaccine. The chain employs TRBV12-3 or TRBV12-4 and TRBJ2-5; 9 nucleotides align to TRBD1. The specimen comprised PBMCs from blood, sampled around 25 months after vaccination. CDR3 protein: CASSHRGRVETQYF. The CDR3 region has the DNA TGTGCCAGCAGTCACAGGGGGCGTGTGGAGACCCAGTACTTC.